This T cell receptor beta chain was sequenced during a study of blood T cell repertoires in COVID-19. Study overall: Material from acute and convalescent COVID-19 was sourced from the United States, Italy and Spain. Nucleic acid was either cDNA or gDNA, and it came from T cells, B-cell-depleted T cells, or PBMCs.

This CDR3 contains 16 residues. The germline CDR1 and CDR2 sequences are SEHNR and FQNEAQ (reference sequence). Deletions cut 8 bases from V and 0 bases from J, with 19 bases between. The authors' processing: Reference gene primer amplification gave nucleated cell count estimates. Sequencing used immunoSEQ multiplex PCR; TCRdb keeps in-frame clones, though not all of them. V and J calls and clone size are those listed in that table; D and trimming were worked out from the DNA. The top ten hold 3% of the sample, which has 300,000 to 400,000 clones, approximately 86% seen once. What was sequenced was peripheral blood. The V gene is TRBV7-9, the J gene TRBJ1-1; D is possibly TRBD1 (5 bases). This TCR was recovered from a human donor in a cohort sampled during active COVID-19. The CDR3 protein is CASFDSSRGVNTEAFF. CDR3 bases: TGTGCCAGCTTTGACAGTTCTCGTGGCGTGAACACTGAAGCTTTCTTT.